Listed here are 9 T cell receptor beta chains from one sample, sequenced in a study of cytomegalovirus exposure and HLA in healthy donors (TCRdb year 2017). Library preparation used the immunoSEQ multiplex PCR assay. TCRdb limited this immuneACCESS table to in-frame rearrangements with V and J called. A share of clones is missing; checked studies link under half to unresolved V genes, and the rest is unexplained. The sample table holds about 160,000 clones, of which 85% were seen once. The top ten constitute around 2.4% of the sample. Sequenced input: PBMCs. The receptors come from a man aged 30 to 39 in good health and CMV-seropositive.

The gene calls are TRBV6-5 and TRBJ2-7; D possibly corresponds to TRBD1 (6 bases). V gave up 2 bases and J gave up 2 bases, with 13 bases separating them. Per germline, CDR1 MNHEY and CDR2 SVGAGI. The CDR3 totals 15 residues. CDR3 sequence: CASSYQKDRAYEQYF. Here the CDR3 DNA reads TGTGCCAGCAGTTACCAAAAGGACAGAGCCTACGAGCAGTACTTC.

CDR3 amino acids: CASSLALGLAEQFF. The CDR3 nucleotides are TGCGCCAGCAGCTTGGCCTTGGGACTTGCTGAGCAGTTCTTC. This sequence joins TRBV5-1 and TRBJ2-1, with a weak D call TRBD2 (6 bases). Germline V gives CDR1 SGHRS, CDR2 YFSETQ. The CDR3 is 14 residues long. V lost 0 bases and J 9 bases, leaving 13 bases between the germline ends.

J is TRBJ2-7 and V is TRBV19, with 11 bases aligning to TRBD1. The CDR3 spans 13 residues. The germline V gene encodes CDR1 LNHDA and CDR2 SQIVND (reference sequence). The V segment lost 6 bases and the J segment 5 bases; nucleotides outside the gene matches: 3. The CDR3 loop is CASSAGQGDEQYF. The CDR3, as DNA: TGTGCCAGTAGCGCGGGACAGGGGGACGAGCAGTACTTC.

This clone was detected a few times. This sequence joins TRBV19 and TRBJ2-7; TRBD1 matches 8 bases. The CDR3 runs 15 residues. Germline lookup yields CDR1 LNHDA and CDR2 SQIVND (reference sequence). The junction had 6 bases not matched to a gene; V was cut back by 3 bases and J by 2 bases. The CDR3 spells CASSIGAGGTYEQYF. CDR3 nucleotides: TGTGCCAGTAGTATCGGTGCAGGGGGCACCTACGAGCAGTACTTC.

The rearrangement links TRBV2 to TRBJ1-1; TRBD1 is a possible D gene (6 bases). The CDR3 totals 16 residues. Germline V gene data show CDR1 as SNHLY and CDR2 as FYNNEI. With 2 bases removed from V and 1 base from J, the gap between germline ends came to 14 bases. This chain's CDR3 is CASSERRGSGNTEAFF. Written as DNA, the CDR3 is TGTGCCAGCAGTGAACGTAGGGGGTCGGGGAACACTGAAGCTTTCTTT.

This clone was observed at least ten times. This chain joins TRBV12-5 and TRBJ1-6; 11 bases align to TRBD1. V lost 6 bases and J lost 6; bases outside the gene matches: 4. The CDR3 consists of 15 residues. CDR1 and CDR2 (germline): LGHNT, FRNRAP. CDR3 residues: CASGAGQGVNSPLHF. The DNA of the CDR3 is TGTGCTAGTGGGGCGGGACAGGGGGTTAATTCACCCCTCCACTTT.

The genes are TRBV6-5 and TRBJ2-3, with TRBD2 matching 11 bases. Germline assignment: CDR1 MNHEY and CDR2 SVGAGI. J gave up 2 bases and V 4 bases, and 5 bases lay outside the gene matches. The CDR3 is made up of 16 amino acids. The DNA of the CDR3 is TGTGCCAGCAGTTCTCTAGCGGGGGGACCCACAGATACGCAGTATTTT. It specifies CASSSLAGGPTDTQYF.

This sequence joins TRBV2 and TRBJ2-4; TRBD1 agrees at 8 bases. CDR3 size: 15 residues. Germline trimming cut 5 bases from V and 7 bases from J; bases unmatched to any gene: 10. The germline CDR1 and CDR2 sequences are SNHLY and FYNNEI. The CDR3 bases are TGTGCCAGCAGTACTAGGACAGGGTCGCGGAACATTCAGTACTTC. As protein: CASSTRTGSRNIQYF.

The V and J genes are TRBV15 and TRBJ2-1; D is perhaps TRBD1 (7 bases). CDR3 length: 18 amino acids. Germline V gene lookup returns CDR1 LNHNV and CDR2 YYDKDF (reference sequence). The V end was cut by 1 base, the J end by 4 bases, with 20 bases between. The CDR3 region is CATSRGGQSIGGYNEQFF. The DNA for the CDR3 is TGTGCCACCAGCAGAGGGGGACAGTCCATCGGGGGATACAATGAGCAGTTCTTC.